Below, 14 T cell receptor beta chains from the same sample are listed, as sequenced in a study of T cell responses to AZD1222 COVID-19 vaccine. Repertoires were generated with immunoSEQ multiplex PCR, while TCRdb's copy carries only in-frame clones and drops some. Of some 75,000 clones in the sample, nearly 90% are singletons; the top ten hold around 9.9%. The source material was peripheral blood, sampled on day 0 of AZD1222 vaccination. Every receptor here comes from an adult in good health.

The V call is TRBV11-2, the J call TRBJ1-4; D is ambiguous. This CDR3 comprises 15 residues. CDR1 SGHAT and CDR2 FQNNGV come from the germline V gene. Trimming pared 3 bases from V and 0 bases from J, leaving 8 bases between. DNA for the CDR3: TGTGCCAGCAGCTTGAGACCTGCAACTAATGAAAAACTGTTTTTT. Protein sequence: CASSLRPATNEKLFF.

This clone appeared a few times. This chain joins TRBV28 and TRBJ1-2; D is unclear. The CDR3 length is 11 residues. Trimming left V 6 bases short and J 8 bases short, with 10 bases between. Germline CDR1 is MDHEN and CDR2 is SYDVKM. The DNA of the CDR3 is TGTGCCAGCAGGCTGGAGGCGGGCTACACCTTC. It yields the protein CASRLEAGYTF.

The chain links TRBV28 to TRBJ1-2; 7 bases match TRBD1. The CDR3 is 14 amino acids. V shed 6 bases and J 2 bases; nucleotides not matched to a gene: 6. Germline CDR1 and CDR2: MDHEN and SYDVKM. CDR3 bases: TGTGCCAGCAGCCTCGAACAGGGGAACTATGGCTACACCTTC. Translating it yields CASSLEQGNYGYTF.

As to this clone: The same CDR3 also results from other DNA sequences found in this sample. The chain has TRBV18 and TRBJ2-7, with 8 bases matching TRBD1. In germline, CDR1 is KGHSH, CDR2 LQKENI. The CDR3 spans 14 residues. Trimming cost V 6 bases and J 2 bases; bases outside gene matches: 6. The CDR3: CASSPRQGTYEQYV. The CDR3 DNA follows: TGTGCCAGCTCCCCCAGACAGGGGACCTACGAGCAGTACGTC.

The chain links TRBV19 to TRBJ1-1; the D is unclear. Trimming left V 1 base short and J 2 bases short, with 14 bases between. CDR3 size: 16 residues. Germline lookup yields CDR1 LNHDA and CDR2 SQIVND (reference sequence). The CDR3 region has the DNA TGTGCCAGTAGTATAGCCGCCGGACCTATAAACACTGAAGCTTTCTTT. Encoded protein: CASSIAAGPINTEAFF. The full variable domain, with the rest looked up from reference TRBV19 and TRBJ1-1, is DGGITQSPKYLFRKEGQNVTLSCEQNLNHDAMYWYRQDPGQGLRLIYYSQIVNDFQKGDIAEGYSVSREKKESFPLTVTSAQKNPTAFYLCASSIAAGPINTEAFFGQGTRLTVV.

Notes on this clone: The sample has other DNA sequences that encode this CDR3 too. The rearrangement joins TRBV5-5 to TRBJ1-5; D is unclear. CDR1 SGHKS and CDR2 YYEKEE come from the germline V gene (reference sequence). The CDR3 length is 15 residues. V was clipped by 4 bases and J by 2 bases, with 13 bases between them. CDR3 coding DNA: TGTGCCAGCAGCCCCTCCCCCGGACGCAATCAGCCCCAGCATTTT. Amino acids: CASSPSPGRNQPQHF.

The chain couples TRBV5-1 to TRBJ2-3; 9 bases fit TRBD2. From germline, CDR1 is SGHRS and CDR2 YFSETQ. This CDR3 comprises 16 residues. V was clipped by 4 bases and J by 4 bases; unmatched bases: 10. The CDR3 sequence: CASSPRSGGTSDTQYF. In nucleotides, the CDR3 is TGCGCCAGCAGCCCTCGAAGCGGGGGGACCTCAGATACGCAGTATTTT.

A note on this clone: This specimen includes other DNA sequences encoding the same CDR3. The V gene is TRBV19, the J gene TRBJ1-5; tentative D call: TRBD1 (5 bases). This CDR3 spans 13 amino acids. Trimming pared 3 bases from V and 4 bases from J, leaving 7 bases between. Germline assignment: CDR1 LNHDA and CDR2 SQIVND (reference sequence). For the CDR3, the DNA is TGTGCCAGTAGTATGACAGTTAATCAGCCCCAGCATTTT. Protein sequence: CASSMTVNQPQHF.

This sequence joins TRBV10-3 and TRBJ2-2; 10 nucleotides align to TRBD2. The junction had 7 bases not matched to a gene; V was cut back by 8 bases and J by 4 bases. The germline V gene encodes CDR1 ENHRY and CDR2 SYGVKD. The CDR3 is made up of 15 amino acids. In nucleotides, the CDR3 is TGTGCCATCCCCACTAGCGGGGAGTTCACCGGGGAGCTGTTTTTT. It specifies CAIPTSGEFTGELFF.

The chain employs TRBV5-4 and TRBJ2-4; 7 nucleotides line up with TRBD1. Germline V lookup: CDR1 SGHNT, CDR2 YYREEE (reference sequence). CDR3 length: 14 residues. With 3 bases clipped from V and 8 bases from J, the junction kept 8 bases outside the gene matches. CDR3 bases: TGTGCCAGCAGCTCTTCCGGGACAGATTACATTCAGTACTTC. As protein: CASSSSGTDYIQYF.

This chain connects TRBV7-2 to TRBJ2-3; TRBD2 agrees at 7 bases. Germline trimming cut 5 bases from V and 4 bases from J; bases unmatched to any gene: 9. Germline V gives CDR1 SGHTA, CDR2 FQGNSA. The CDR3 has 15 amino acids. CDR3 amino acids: CASSQRTSRPDTQYF. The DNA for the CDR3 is TGTGCCAGCAGCCAACGGACTAGTCGCCCAGATACGCAGTATTTT.

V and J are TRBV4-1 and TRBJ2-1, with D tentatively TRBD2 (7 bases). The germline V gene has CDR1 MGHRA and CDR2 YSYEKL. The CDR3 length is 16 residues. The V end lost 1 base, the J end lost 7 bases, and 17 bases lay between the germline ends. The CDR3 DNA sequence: TGCGCCAGCAGCCAAGGGACGGGGGGCTGGCGGAATGAGCAGTTCTTC. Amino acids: CASSQGTGGWRNEQFF.

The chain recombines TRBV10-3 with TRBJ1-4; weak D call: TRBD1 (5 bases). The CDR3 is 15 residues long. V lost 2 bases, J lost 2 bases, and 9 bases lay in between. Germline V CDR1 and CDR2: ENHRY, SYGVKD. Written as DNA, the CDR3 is TGTGCCATCAGTGAGGGAGGGACCACTAATGAAAAACTGTTTTTT. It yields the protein CAISEGGTTNEKLFF.

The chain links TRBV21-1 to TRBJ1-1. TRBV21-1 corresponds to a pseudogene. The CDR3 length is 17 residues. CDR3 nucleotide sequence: TGTGCCAGCAGCTCTAAACGAGGGGGGGCCATGAACACTGAAGCTTTCTTT. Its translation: CASSSKRGGAMNTEAFF.